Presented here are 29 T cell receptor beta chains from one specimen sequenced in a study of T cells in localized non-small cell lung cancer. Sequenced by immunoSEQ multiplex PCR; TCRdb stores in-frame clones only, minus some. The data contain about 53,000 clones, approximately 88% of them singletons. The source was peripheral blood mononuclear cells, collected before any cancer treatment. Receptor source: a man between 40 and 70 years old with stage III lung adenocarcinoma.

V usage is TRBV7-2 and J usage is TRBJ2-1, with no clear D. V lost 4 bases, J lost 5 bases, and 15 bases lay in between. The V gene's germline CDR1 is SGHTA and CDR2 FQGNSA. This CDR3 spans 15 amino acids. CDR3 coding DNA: TGTGCCAGCAGCTCACCACTACAAAGGGACAATGAGCAGTTCTTC. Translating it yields CASSSPLQRDNEQFF.

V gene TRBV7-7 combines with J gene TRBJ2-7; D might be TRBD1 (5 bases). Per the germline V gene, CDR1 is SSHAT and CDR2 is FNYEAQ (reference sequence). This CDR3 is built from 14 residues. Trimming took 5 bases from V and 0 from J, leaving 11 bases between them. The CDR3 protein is CASSPSQGSYEQYF. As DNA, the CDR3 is TGTGCCAGCAGCCCCTCCCAGGGCTCCTACGAGCAGTACTTC.

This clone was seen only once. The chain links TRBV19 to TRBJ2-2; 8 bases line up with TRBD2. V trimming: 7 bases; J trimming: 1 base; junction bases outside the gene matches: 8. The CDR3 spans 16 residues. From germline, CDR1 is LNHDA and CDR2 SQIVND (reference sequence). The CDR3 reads CASIGGATQNTGELFF. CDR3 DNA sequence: TGTGCCAGTATCGGGGGGGCGACCCAGAACACCGGGGAGCTGTTTTTT. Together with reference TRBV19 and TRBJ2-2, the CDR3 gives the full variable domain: DGGITQSPKYLFRKEGQNVTLSCEQNLNHDAMYWYRQDPGQGLRLIYYSQIVNDFQKGDIAEGYSVSREKKESFPLTVTSAQKNPTAFYLCASIGGATQNTGELFFGEGSRLTVL.

This CDR3 reads CASSPTETNEKLFF. The CDR3 DNA is TGTGCCAGCTCTCCGACAGAAACTAATGAAAAACTGTTTTTT. The V and J genes are TRBV18 and TRBJ1-4; possibly TRBD1 for D (5 bases). Trimming removed 6 bases at V and 1 base at J, with 9 bases between. Germline V gene data show CDR1 as KGHSH and CDR2 as LQKENI. The CDR3 loop spans 14 amino acids. Full variable domain (remainder filled in from reference TRBV18 and TRBJ1-4): NAGVMQNPRHLVRRRGQEARLRCSPMKGHSHVYWYRQLPEEGLKFMVYLQKENIIDESGMPKERFSAEFPKEGPSILRIQQVVRGDSAAYFCASSPTETNEKLFFGSGTQLSVL.

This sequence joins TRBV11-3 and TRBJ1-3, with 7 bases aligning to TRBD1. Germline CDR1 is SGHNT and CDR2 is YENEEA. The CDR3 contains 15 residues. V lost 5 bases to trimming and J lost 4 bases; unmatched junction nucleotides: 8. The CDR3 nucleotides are TGTGCCAGCAGCGACACCGGGACAGCCGGAAACACCATATATTTT. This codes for CASSDTGTAGNTIYF.

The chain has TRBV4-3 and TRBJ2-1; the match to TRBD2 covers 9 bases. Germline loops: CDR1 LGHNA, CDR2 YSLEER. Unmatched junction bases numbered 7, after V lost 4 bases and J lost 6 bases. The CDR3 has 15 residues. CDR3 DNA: TGCGCCAGCAGCCCCGAGGTACTAGCGGGCAATGAGCAGTTCTTC. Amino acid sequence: CASSPEVLAGNEQFF.

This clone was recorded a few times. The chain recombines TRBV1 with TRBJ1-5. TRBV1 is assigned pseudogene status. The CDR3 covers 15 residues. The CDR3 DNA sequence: TGCACCAGCAAGTTGAGGGGTGCCAGCAATCAGCCCCAGCATTTT. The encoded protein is CTSKLRGASNQPQHF.

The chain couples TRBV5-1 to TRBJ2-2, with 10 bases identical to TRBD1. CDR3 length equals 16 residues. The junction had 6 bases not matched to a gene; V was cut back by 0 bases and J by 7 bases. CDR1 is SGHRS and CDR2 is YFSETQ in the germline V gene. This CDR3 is CASSLVGTGVFGELFF. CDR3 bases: TGCGCCAGCAGCTTGGTCGGGACAGGGGTTTTCGGGGAGCTGTTTTTT.

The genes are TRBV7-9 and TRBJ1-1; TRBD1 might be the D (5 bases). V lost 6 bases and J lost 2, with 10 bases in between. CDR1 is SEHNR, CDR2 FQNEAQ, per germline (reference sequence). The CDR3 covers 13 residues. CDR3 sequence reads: CASSIWGNTEAFF. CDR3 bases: TGTGCCAGCAGTATCTGGGGCAACACTGAAGCTTTCTTT.

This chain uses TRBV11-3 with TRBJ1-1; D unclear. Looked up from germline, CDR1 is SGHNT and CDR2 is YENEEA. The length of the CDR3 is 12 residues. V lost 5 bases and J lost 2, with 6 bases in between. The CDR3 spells CASSRDNTEAFF. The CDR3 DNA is TGTGCCAGCAGCCGAGATAACACTGAAGCTTTCTTT.

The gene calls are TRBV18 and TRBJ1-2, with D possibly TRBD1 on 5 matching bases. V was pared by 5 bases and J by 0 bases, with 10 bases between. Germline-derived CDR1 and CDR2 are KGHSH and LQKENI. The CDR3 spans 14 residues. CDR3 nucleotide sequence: TGTGCCAGCTCAGGGGACTACTCTAACTATGGCTACACCTTC. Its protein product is CASSGDYSNYGYTF.

CDR3 amino acids: CASSEGSWGPYYGYTF. The CDR3 DNA is TGTGCCAGCAGTGAAGGAAGTTGGGGTCCGTATTATGGCTACACCTTC. V and J are TRBV2 and TRBJ1-2, with D unclear. Trimming took off 1 base at V and 5 bases at J, with 17 bases between the two ends. CDR3 length: 16 residues. Per germline, CDR1 SNHLY and CDR2 FYNNEI.

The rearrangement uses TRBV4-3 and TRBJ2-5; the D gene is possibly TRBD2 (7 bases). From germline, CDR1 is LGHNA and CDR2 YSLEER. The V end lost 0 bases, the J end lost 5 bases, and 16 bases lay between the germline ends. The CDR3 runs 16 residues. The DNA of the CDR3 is TGCGCCAGCAGCCAAGATTGGAGGGGGGGCCAGGAGACCCAGTACTTC. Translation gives CASSQDWRGGQETQYF.

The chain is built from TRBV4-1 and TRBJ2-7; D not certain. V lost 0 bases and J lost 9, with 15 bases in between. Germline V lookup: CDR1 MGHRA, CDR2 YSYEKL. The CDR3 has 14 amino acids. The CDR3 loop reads CASSQDGEWVPQYF. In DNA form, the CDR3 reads TGCGCCAGCAGCCAAGATGGAGAGTGGGTACCGCAGTACTTC.

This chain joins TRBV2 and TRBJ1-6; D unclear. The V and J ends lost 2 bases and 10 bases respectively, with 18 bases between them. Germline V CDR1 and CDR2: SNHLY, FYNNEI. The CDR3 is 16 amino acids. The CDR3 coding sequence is TGTGCCAGCAGTGAATCTGAGGTAAACTTGCGGTCACCCCTCCACTTT. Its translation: CASSESEVNLRSPLHF.

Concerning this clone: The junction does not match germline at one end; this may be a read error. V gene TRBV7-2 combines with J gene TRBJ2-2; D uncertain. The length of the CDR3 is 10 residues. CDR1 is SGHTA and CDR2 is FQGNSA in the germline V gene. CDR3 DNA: TGTGCCAGCAGCCCCGGAGAGCTGTTTTTT. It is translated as CASSPGELFF.

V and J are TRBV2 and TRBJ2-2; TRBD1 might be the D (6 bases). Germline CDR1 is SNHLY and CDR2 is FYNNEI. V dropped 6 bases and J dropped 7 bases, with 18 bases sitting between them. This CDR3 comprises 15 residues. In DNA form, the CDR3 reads TGTGCCAGCAGAGCCTCTGGGACATACTTCGGGGAGCTGTTTTTT. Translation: CASRASGTYFGELFF.

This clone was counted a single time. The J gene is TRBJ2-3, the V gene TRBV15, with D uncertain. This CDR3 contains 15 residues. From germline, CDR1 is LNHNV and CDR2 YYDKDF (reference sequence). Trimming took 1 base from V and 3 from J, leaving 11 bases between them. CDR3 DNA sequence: TGTGCCACCAGCAGAGCGGGCGGTAGTACAGATACGCAGTATTTT. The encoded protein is CATSRAGGSTDTQYF.

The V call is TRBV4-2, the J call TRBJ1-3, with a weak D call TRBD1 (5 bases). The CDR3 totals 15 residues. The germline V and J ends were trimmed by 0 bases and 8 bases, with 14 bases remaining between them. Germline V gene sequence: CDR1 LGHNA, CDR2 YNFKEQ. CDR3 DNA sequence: TGTGCCAGCAGCCAAGATCCGGGACGGTCCGACACCATATATTTT. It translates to CASSQDPGRSDTIYF.

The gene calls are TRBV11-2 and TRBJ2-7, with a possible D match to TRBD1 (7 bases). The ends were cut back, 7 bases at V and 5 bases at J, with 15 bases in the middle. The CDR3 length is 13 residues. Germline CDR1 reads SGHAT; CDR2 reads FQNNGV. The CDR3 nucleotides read TGTGCCAGCACCCAGGGGGGATACGACGAGCAGTACTTC. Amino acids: CASTQGGYDEQYF.

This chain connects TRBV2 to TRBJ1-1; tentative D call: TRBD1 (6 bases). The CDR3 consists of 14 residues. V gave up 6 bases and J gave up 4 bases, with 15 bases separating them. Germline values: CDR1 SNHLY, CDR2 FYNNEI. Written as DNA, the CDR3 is TGTGCCAGCAGCGATACAGGGAGGCGCACTGAAGCTTTCTTT. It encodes CASSDTGRRTEAFF.

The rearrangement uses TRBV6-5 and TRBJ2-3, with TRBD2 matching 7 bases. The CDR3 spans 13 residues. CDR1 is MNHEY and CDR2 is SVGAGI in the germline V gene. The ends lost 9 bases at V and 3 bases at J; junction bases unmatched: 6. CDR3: CASSIGGTDTQYF. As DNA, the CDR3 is TGTGCCAGTTCCATCGGGGGGACAGATACGCAGTATTTT.

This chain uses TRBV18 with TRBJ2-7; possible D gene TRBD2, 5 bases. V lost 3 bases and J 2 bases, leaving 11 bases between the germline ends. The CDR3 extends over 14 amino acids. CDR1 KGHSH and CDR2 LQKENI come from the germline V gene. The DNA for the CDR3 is TGTGCCAGCTCACCGGGTACTAGAACCTACGAGCAGTACTTC. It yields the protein CASSPGTRTYEQYF. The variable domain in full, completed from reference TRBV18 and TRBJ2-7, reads NAGVMQNPRHLVRRRGQEARLRCSPMKGHSHVYWYRQLPEEGLKFMVYLQKENIIDESGMPKERFSAEFPKEGPSILRIQQVVRGDSAAYFCASSPGTRTYEQYFGPGTRLTVT.

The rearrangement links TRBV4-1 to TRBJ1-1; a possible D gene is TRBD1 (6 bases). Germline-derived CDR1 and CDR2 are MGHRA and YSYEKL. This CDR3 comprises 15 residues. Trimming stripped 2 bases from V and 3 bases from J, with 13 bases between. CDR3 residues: CASSQPPTGDTEAFF. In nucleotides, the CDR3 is TGCGCCAGCAGCCAACCGCCGACAGGTGACACTGAAGCTTTCTTT.

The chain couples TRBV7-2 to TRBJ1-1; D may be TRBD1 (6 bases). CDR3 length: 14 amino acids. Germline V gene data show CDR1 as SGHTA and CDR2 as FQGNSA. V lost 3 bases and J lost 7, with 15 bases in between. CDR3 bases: TGTGCCAGCAGCTTCCTAACAGGGTTGAGTGAAGCTTTCTTT. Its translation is CASSFLTGLSEAFF. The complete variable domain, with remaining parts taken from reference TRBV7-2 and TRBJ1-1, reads GAGVSQSPSNKVTEKGKDVELRCDPISGHTALYWYRQSLGQGLEFLIYFQGNSAPDKSGLPSDRFSAERTGGSVSTLTIQRTQQEDSAVYLCASSFLTGLSEAFFGQGTRLTVV.

The CDR3 DNA sequence: TGCGCCAGCAGCCAAAGCCCGGCGGACACCGGGGAGCTGTTTTTT. Encoded protein: CASSQSPADTGELFF. This chain links TRBV4-3 with TRBJ2-2, with D hard to call. Germline V gene data show CDR1 as LGHNA and CDR2 as YSLEER. V gave up 2 bases and J gave up 3 bases, with 10 bases separating them. The CDR3 runs to 15 residues.

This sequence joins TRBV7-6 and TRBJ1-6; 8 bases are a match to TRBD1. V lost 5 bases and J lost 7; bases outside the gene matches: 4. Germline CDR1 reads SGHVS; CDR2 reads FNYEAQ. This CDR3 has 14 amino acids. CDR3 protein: CASSAGQGNSPLHF. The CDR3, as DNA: TGTGCCAGCAGCGCCGGACAGGGCAATTCACCCCTCCACTTT.

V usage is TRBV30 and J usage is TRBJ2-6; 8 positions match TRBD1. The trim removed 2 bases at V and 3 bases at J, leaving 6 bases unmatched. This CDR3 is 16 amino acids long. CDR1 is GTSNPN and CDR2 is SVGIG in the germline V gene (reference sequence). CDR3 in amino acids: CAWSTPGGHGANVLTF. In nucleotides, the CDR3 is TGTGCCTGGAGTACCCCAGGGGGCCATGGGGCCAACGTCCTGACTTTC.

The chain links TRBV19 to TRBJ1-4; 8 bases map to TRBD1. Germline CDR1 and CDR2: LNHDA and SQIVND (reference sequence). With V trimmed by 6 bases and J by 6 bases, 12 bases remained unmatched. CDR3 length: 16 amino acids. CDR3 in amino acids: CASSKTVGQDDEKLFF. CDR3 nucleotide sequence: TGTGCCAGTAGCAAGACCGTGGGACAGGATGATGAAAAACTGTTTTTT.